This TCR beta chain emerged from a study of response to subunit inactivated influenza vaccine. V was cut by 6 bases and J by 6 bases, with 18 bases left in between. The length of the CDR3 is 15 residues. This clonotype came up many times. Its cognate antigen is unknown. Overall study findings and caveats: Few new T cells, the authors suggested, are recruited by each seasonal influenza vaccination.

TCRdb re-called the RT-PCR reads with MiXCR, one entry per CDR3 protein. The sample contains roughly 700,000 distinct CDR3 sequences, approximately 15% of which appear only once. The chain combines TRBV12-3 or TRBV12-4 with TRBJ2-1; D is tentatively TRBD1 or TRBD2 (5 bases each). This sequence originates from a man aged 45-65 years who received an inactivated influenza vaccine. Sequencing was performed on PBMCs from blood, taken around 15 days before vaccination. The CDR3 nucleotides are TGTGCCAGCAGACGGGACCGTCCCCTGGGCAATGAGCAGTTCTTC. Translation gives CASRRDRPLGNEQFF.